The clone carrying this T cell receptor (beta chain) showed up just a few times. Its cognate antigen is unknown. TCRdb reanalysed the RT-PCR reads using MiXCR and keeps one entry per CDR3 protein. The sample carries approximately 490,000 distinct CDR3 sequences, approximately 6.9% recorded once. The data were taken from a study of response to subunit inactivated influenza vaccine. Overall study results and limits: Each seasonal influenza vaccination, the authors suggested, recruits few new T cells.

The CDR3 runs to 15 residues. V shed 4 bases and J shed 8 bases, with 18 bases lying between them. Germline V gene sequence: CDR1 LGHNA, CDR2 YNFKEQ. The chain links TRBV4-2 to TRBJ2-1; D might be TRBD2 (6 bases). The specimen was PBMCs from blood, collected around 25 months after vaccination. The sequence came from a man aged 50 to 75 who received an inactivated influenza vaccine. The CDR3 region is CASSPGSGHTDEQFF. The CDR3 region has the DNA TGTGCCAGCAGCCCAGGTAGCGGACATACGGATGAGCAGTTCTTC.